Sequencing of this T cell receptor beta chain was carried out in a study of cytomegalovirus exposure and HLA in healthy donors. Study at large: From 150 million to 200 million T cells, an earlier analysis saw 120 million or so unique TCR beta sequences. Study conclusions and caveats: A few chains linked to CMV were shown in vitro to be specific for CMV antigens. From TCR beta sequences, most subjects' HLA-A and HLA-B alleles were reportedly predicted accurately.

This PCR relied on a set of 60 Vbeta primers and 13 Jbeta primers. Under the authors' procedure: As a later analysis found, there were roughly 80 million unique TCR beta chains, of which some 10 million were shared. The data were produced by immunoSEQ multiplex PCR, yet TCRdb's version contains in-frame clones alone and is incomplete. For V, J and clone size, that table is used; D and trimming come from the DNA. This sample yields under 90,000 clones, of which 78% are seen a single time; roughly 3.5% belongs to the top ten. In regard to this clone: The antigen is unknown.

The sequencing sample was made of PBMCs. The receptor's source is a man between 40 and 49 years old in good health and CMV-seronegative.

CDR3 amino acids: CASSYRGEIGNTIYF. In nucleotides, the CDR3 is TGTGCCAGCAGCTATAGGGGCGAGATTGGAAACACCATATATTTT. The chain employs TRBV5-4 and TRBJ1-3, with D possibly being TRBD1 (5 bases). The V gene lost 3 bases and the J gene lost 3 bases, with 13 bases spanning the gap. Per the germline V gene, CDR1 is SGHNT and CDR2 is YYREEE (reference sequence). This CDR3 comprises 15 residues.